This T cell receptor beta chain was profiled in a study of monozygotic twins with inflammatory bowel disease. Whole-study results and caveats: IBD patients had lower TCRbeta diversity (inverse Simpson) than healthy co-twins. No discrimination was achieved between different T cell subtypes.

Nested PCRs of about 17 and 10 cycles, two in total, were run on TCRalpha and TCRbeta cDNA. TCRdb processed the 5' RACE reads again and assigns one entry to each CDR3 protein, with no DNA. The sample data list 80,000 or so distinct CDR3 sequences. A word on this clonotype: Its target is unknown.

This CDR3 has 16 amino acids. The material sequenced was blood. The TCR was taken from a human donor with ulcerative colitis or Crohn's disease, or a healthy co-twin of an affected twin (not recorded which). The V call is TRBV12-3 or TRBV12-4, the J call TRBJ2-5; the TRBD2 assignment by TCRdb is unverifiable without DNA. The CDR3 region is CASSSTRLAGWETQYF.